The next 29 T cell receptor beta chains were all read from a single sample in a study of blood T cell repertoires in COVID-19. Profiled with immunoSEQ multiplex PCR; TCRdb holds only in-frame clones, not every one. The sample yields approximately 250,000 clones, 70% to 90% seen once. Sequenced input: peripheral blood. All receptors come from a man aged 25 to 40 who had recovered from COVID-19.

The rearrangement links TRBV7-9 to TRBJ2-1; tentative D call: TRBD2 (6 bases). Trimming took 5 bases from V and 4 from J, leaving 21 bases between them. Germline values: CDR1 SEHNR, CDR2 FQNEAQ (reference sequence). The CDR3 is 17 residues long. CDR3 DNA: TGTGCCAGCAGCCCCGGGGGTAGCGCGTTGACTTACAATGAGCAGTTCTTC. The encoded protein is CASSPGGSALTYNEQFF.

As DNA, the CDR3 is TGTGCCAGCAGTAGGGGGACAGGTAACACTGAAGCTTTCTTT. It yields the protein CASSRGTGNTEAFF. The chain is built from TRBV6-4 and TRBJ1-1; 8 bases line up with TRBD1. Trimming cost V 5 bases and J 2 bases; bases outside gene matches: 4. This CDR3 has 14 amino acids. Germline V gene sequence: CDR1 MRHNA, CDR2 SNTAGT.

A word on this clone: At the DNA level, this CDR3 is encoded by other sequences in the same sample as well. The CDR3 coding sequence is TGTGCCAGCAGTCTAACAGGCGATACGCAGTATTTT. Its translation: CASSLTGDTQYF. J is TRBJ2-3 and V is TRBV12-3 or TRBV12-4, with a possible D match to TRBD1 (5 bases). This CDR3 has 12 amino acids. V lost 5 bases and J 6 bases, leaving 9 bases between the germline ends.

J is TRBJ1-6 and V is TRBV15; D is possibly TRBD1 (5 bases). V was clipped by 1 base and J by 10 bases, with 11 bases between them. The length of the CDR3 is 14 residues. Germline V gene sequence: CDR1 LNHNV, CDR2 YYDKDF (reference sequence). The CDR3 coding sequence is TGTGCCACCAGCAGAGCAGGGATCCGATCACCCCTCCACTTT. Its protein is CATSRAGIRSPLHF.

The chain is built from TRBV11-3 and TRBJ2-7; TRBD2 is a possible D gene (5 bases). The germline V and J ends were trimmed by 5 bases and 4 bases, with 12 bases remaining between them. Germline loops: CDR1 SGHNT, CDR2 YENEEA. The CDR3 extends over 13 amino acids. CDR3 sequence: CASSPGLGYEQYF. CDR3 in DNA: TGTGCCAGCAGCCCCGGACTGGGATACGAGCAGTACTTC.

V and J are TRBV19 and TRBJ2-1; TRBD1 is a possible D gene (5 bases). The CDR3 has 11 amino acids. In germline, CDR1 is LNHDA, CDR2 SQIVND (reference sequence). Trimming shortened V by 9 bases and J by 4 bases, and 7 bases separated the two germline ends. The CDR3 DNA follows: TGTGCCAGCGACAGTTACAATGAGCAGTTCTTC. Its translation is CASDSYNEQFF.

The J gene is TRBJ1-4, the V gene TRBV5-4; 11 bases align to TRBD1. Losses at the gene ends were 9 bases for V and 6 bases for J; bases not matched to a gene: 10. The CDR3 contains 15 residues. CDR1 and CDR2 from the germline V gene are SGHNT and YYREEE (reference sequence). The CDR3 loop is CATTPMDRGHEKLFF. Here the CDR3 DNA reads TGTGCCACTACCCCCATGGACAGGGGGCATGAAAAACTGTTTTTT.

The genes are TRBV10-3 and TRBJ2-5; D perhaps matches TRBD1 (5 bases). The germline CDR1 and CDR2 sequences are ENHRY and SYGVKD. With 5 bases removed from V and 0 bases from J, the gap between germline ends came to 10 bases. This CDR3 region has 14 residues. The CDR3 spells CAISRSGNQETQYF. In nucleotides, the CDR3 is TGTGCCATCAGTAGATCAGGGAACCAAGAGACCCAGTACTTC.

Here the CDR3 reads CASRSPGEPNYGYTF. In DNA form, the CDR3 reads TGTGCCAGCAGGTCCCCAGGGGAGCCCAACTATGGCTACACCTTC. The chain couples TRBV27 to TRBJ1-2, with D possibly TRBD1 on 6 matching bases. The CDR3 runs to 15 residues. Trimming stripped 6 bases from V and 2 bases from J, with 16 bases between. Germline CDR1 and CDR2: MNHEY and SMNVEV (reference sequence).

This clone was observed a handful of times. The chain employs TRBV6-5 and TRBJ2-7, with 9 bases lining up with TRBD2. Germline V gives CDR1 MNHEY, CDR2 SVGAGI. The CDR3 contains 14 residues. V trimming: 8 bases; J trimming: 4 bases; junction bases outside the gene matches: 9. This chain's CDR3 is CASEGSGGSYEQYF. The CDR3 DNA reads TGTGCCAGCGAGGGAAGCGGGGGGAGTTACGAGCAGTACTTC.

The rearrangement joins TRBV30 to TRBJ1-1; 7 bases align to TRBD1. CDR3 length: 14 amino acids. Germline assignment: CDR1 GTSNPN and CDR2 SVGIG (reference sequence). The junction had 4 bases not matched to a gene; V was cut back by 2 bases and J by 1 base. The DNA of the CDR3 is TGTGCCTGGAGTACCCAGGGGGGGAACACTGAAGCTTTCTTT. It translates to CAWSTQGGNTEAFF.

This chain joins TRBV5-1 and TRBJ2-1; the D gene is possibly TRBD2 (6 bases). V lost 4 bases and J 1 base, leaving 9 bases between the germline ends. The CDR3 runs 14 residues. The V gene's germline CDR1 is SGHRS and CDR2 YFSETQ. The chain's CDR3 is CASSAGSSYNEQFF. Written as DNA, the CDR3 is TGCGCCAGCAGCGCGGGGAGTTCCTACAATGAGCAGTTCTTC.

The gene calls are TRBV7-6 and TRBJ1-6; D ambiguous. Germline V CDR1 and CDR2: SGHVS, FNYEAQ. V lost 2 bases, J lost 7 bases, and 12 bases lay in between. The CDR3 is made up of 15 amino acids. The CDR3 DNA sequence: TGTGCCAGCAGCTTAAACCGGGAACGAAATTCACCCCTCCACTTT. Translating it yields CASSLNRERNSPLHF.

This clone has a single count. The J gene is TRBJ2-5, the V gene TRBV9; 7 nucleotides align to TRBD1. Germline CDR1 reads SGDLS; CDR2 reads YYNGEE. The CDR3 loop spans 14 amino acids. V dropped 3 bases and J dropped 9; count of bases not matched to a gene: 11. The chain's CDR3 is CASSALDRVGAQYF. The CDR3 coding sequence is TGTGCCAGCAGCGCACTAGACAGGGTCGGGGCCCAGTACTTC.

In this sample, this clone turned up once. This chain links TRBV9 with TRBJ1-2; 7 bases are a match to TRBD1. With V trimmed by 3 bases and J by 2 bases, 7 bases remained unmatched. The CDR3 contains 15 residues. Germline V gives CDR1 SGDLS, CDR2 YYNGEE. This CDR3 is CASSATPTGNYGYTF. Written as DNA, the CDR3 is TGTGCCAGCAGCGCGACTCCGACAGGGAACTATGGCTACACCTTC. Combining the CDR3 with reference TRBV9 and TRBJ1-2 gives the whole variable domain DSGVTQTPKHLITATGQRVTLRCSPRSGDLSVYWYQQSLDQGLQFLIQYYNGEERAKGNILERFSAQQFPDLHSELNLSSLELGDSALYFCASSATPTGNYGYTFGSGTRLTVV.

The genes are TRBV18 and TRBJ1-6, with TRBD1 matching over 8 bases. The CDR3 loop spans 17 amino acids. V was pared by 6 bases and J by 11 bases, with 18 bases of the junction left unmatched. Germline lookup yields CDR1 KGHSH and CDR2 LQKENI. As DNA, the CDR3 is TGTGCCAGCTCCCCAAACGTTCCGGGACAGGCCATCCCACCCCTCCACTTT. Its protein is CASSPNVPGQAIPPLHF.

The chain combines TRBV12-3 or TRBV12-4 with TRBJ2-3, with D maybe TRBD2 (5 bases). The CDR3 contains 12 residues. Trimming took 10 bases from V and 8 from J, leaving 16 bases between them. CDR3 DNA sequence: TGTGCCATCCTCTCGGAGGCGGGTACGCAGTATTTT. It is translated as CAILSEAGTQYF.

The J gene is TRBJ1-1, the V gene TRBV19; maybe TRBD1 (6 bases). V was shortened by 6 bases and J by 4 bases, with 18 bases between the two germline ends. CDR1 is LNHDA, CDR2 SQIVND, per germline (reference sequence). CDR3 size: 15 residues. The CDR3 here is CASSLTGGRGTEAFF. CDR3 bases: TGTGCCAGTAGCCTCACGGGGGGCCGAGGCACTGAAGCTTTCTTT.

The chain employs TRBV6-5 and TRBJ1-2; TRBD1 agrees at 7 bases. This CDR3 has 14 amino acids. V shed 7 bases and J 4 bases; nucleotides not matched to a gene: 9. Germline V gene lookup returns CDR1 MNHEY and CDR2 SVGAGI. The CDR3 region is CASTTRYRGYGYTF. DNA of the CDR3: TGTGCCAGCACCACAAGATACAGGGGCTATGGCTACACCTTC.

The chain is built from TRBV7-2 and TRBJ2-5, with D tentatively TRBD1 (6 bases). Trimming left V 5 bases short and J 2 bases short, with 15 bases between. Germline V gene lookup returns CDR1 SGHTA and CDR2 FQGNSA. The CDR3 loop spans 15 amino acids. In DNA, the CDR3 is TGTGCCAGCAGCCCTTCCTGGACAGCTCAAGAGACCCAGTACTTC. The encoded protein is CASSPSWTAQETQYF.

This clone was detected only once. The V and J genes are TRBV5-1 and TRBJ1-2; 7 bases are shared with TRBD1. Germline CDR1 is SGHRS and CDR2 is YFSETQ. The trim removed 2 bases at V and 7 bases at J, leaving 5 bases unmatched. There are 13 residues in the CDR3. The DNA for the CDR3 is TGCGCCAGCAGCTTACAGGGGAGTGGTGGCTACACCTTC. It specifies CASSLQGSGGYTF.

The chain links TRBV5-1 to TRBJ1-1, with a tentative D call TRBD1 (5 bases). Germline values: CDR1 SGHRS, CDR2 YFSETQ. The ends were cut back, 5 bases at V and 7 bases at J, with 12 bases in the middle. This CDR3 contains 12 residues. The CDR3 DNA reads TGCGCCAGCAGAACCACAGACAGTGAAGCTTTCTTT. The encoded protein is CASRTTDSEAFF.

The chain recombines TRBV29-1 with TRBJ2-7, with D maybe TRBD1 (6 bases). The V end lost 4 bases, the J end lost 5 bases, and 18 bases lay between the germline ends. This CDR3 comprises 14 residues. Germline V CDR1 and CDR2: SQVTM, ANQGSEA. CDR3 in DNA: TGCAGCGTTGCGTTCCAGGGACAATCCGACGAGCAGTACTTC. Encoded protein: CSVAFQGQSDEQYF.

This rearrangement joins TRBV7-9 to TRBJ2-7, with D possibly being TRBD2 (5 bases). Between the trimmed V and J ends, which lost 6 bases and 6 bases, there was a span of 9 bases. CDR3 length: 11 amino acids. Germline V gene data show CDR1 as SEHNR and CDR2 as FQNEAQ (reference sequence). The CDR3 reads CASSSEGEQYF. CDR3 DNA sequence: TGTGCCAGCAGTTCCGAGGGCGAGCAGTACTTC.

The CDR3, as DNA: TGTGCCAGCAGCTCTCAACCAGGGAGGGGCAATCAGCCCCAGCATTTT. This sequence encodes CASSSQPGRGNQPQHF. The chain combines TRBV7-2 with TRBJ1-5; a weak D match, TRBD1 (5 bases). Trimming pared 4 bases from V and 2 bases from J, leaving 15 bases between. Germline assignment: CDR1 SGHTA and CDR2 FQGNSA. The CDR3 spans 16 residues.

The rearrangement joins TRBV19 to TRBJ2-2, with 15 bases lining up with TRBD2. J gave up 7 bases and V 9 bases, and 3 bases lay outside the gene matches. The CDR3 loop spans 14 amino acids. Germline V lookup: CDR1 LNHDA, CDR2 SQIVND (reference sequence). The CDR3 DNA follows: TGTGCCAGCAGGACTAGCGGGGGGGACGGGGAGCTGTTTTTT. Residues: CASRTSGGDGELFF.

The V call is TRBV15, the J call TRBJ1-6, with D perhaps TRBD1 (5 bases). The CDR3 covers 16 residues. Germline loops: CDR1 LNHNV, CDR2 YYDKDF (reference sequence). V lost 0 bases, J lost 11 bases, and 17 bases lay in between. This CDR3 is CATSRDGVDSLAPLHF. CDR3 DNA sequence: TGTGCCACCAGCAGAGATGGGGTCGACAGTTTGGCACCCCTCCACTTT.

The chain couples TRBV18 to TRBJ2-3; 8 positions match TRBD1. The CDR3 extends over 15 amino acids. Trimming at V came to 3 bases and at J to 3 bases, leaving 5 bases not matched to a gene. Germline V gives CDR1 KGHSH, CDR2 LQKENI. The DNA of the CDR3 is TGTGCCAGCTCACCCGGACAGGGTGGAACAGATACGCAGTATTTT. Its protein product is CASSPGQGGTDTQYF. The full variable domain, with the rest looked up from reference TRBV18 and TRBJ2-3, is NAGVMQNPRHLVRRRGQEARLRCSPMKGHSHVYWYRQLPEEGLKFMVYLQKENIIDESGMPKERFSAEFPKEGPSILRIQQVVRGDSAAYFCASSPGQGGTDTQYFGPGTRLTVL.

The CDR3 reads CAISESDRGTEPQHF. DNA of the CDR3: TGTGCCATCAGTGAGTCGGACAGGGGAACGGAGCCCCAGCATTTT. This chain uses TRBV10-3 with TRBJ1-5; 9 nucleotides match TRBD1. Germline V lookup: CDR1 ENHRY, CDR2 SYGVKD. The CDR3 covers 15 residues. V shed 0 bases and J 8 bases; nucleotides not matched to a gene: 5.